The 19 T cell receptor beta chains reported below all come from one sample, sequenced in a study of radiation and T cells in renal cell carcinoma. TCRdb's table, derived via immunoSEQ multiplex PCR, lists solely in-frame clones and lacks some. This table holds about 130,000 clones, more than 70% found once. Time point denoted: blood 2 weeks post-SBRT. Treatment described: 15 Gy SBRT to primary tumor, nephrectomy 4 weeks later. Specimen: blood, collected from a patient whose treatment included radiotherapy and nephrectomy. The receptor set was obtained from a woman in her sixties or seventies with renal cell carcinoma.

This clone turned up a few times. This chain joins TRBV9 and TRBJ2-1; weak D call: TRBD1 (6 bases). V was clipped by 0 bases and J by 6 bases, with 7 bases between them. Germline CDR1 SGDLS, CDR2 YYNGEE. There are 13 residues in the CDR3. The CDR3 here is CASSVGGGNEQFF. The CDR3, as DNA: TGTGCCAGCAGCGTAGGAGGGGGCAATGAGCAGTTCTTC.

The V and J genes are TRBV4-2 and TRBJ1-1; 7 bases align to TRBD1. Germline trimming cut 4 bases from V and 5 bases from J; bases unmatched to any gene: 13. CDR3 size: 16 residues. Germline V gene data show CDR1 as LGHNA and CDR2 as YNFKEQ. CDR3: CASSLIGGGAGTEAFF. The CDR3 nucleotides are TGTGCCAGCAGCCTAATTGGAGGGGGCGCGGGGACTGAAGCTTTCTTT.

The chain employs TRBV4-1 and TRBJ2-7; 7 bases map to TRBD2. The V segment lost 9 bases and the J segment 0 bases; nucleotides outside the gene matches: 20. From germline, CDR1 is MGHRA and CDR2 YSYEKL. CDR3 length: 18 amino acids. CDR3 sequence: CARPPDLGGGFFSYEQYF. CDR3 in DNA: TGCGCCAGACCCCCCGACTTGGGCGGGGGATTCTTCTCCTACGAGCAGTACTTC.

In the case of this clone: The sample carries other DNA sequences with the same CDR3. This chain uses TRBV5-4 with TRBJ1-1; no clear D gene. Germline V gives CDR1 SGHNT, CDR2 YYREEE (reference sequence). Trimming pared 2 bases from V and 1 base from J, leaving 3 bases between. The CDR3 runs to 12 residues. DNA for the CDR3: TGTGCCAGCAGCTTAAGGAACACTGAAGCTTTCTTT. Translation: CASSLRNTEAFF.

A few counts support this clone. The rearrangement uses TRBV18 and TRBJ1-3, with TRBD1 identical over 10 bases. V shed 11 bases, J shed 4 bases, and the junction held 8 bases outside the gene matches. The CDR3 has 14 residues. The germline gives CDR1 KGHSH, CDR2 LQKENI. The CDR3 DNA follows: TGTGCCGTATCCGGGACAGGGGACGGAAACACCATATATTTT. Translating it yields CAVSGTGDGNTIYF. Full variable domain (missing parts from reference TRBV18 and TRBJ1-3): NAGVMQNPRHLVRRRGQEARLRCSPMKGHSHVYWYRQLPEEGLKFMVYLQKENIIDESGMPKERFSAEFPKEGPSILRIQQVVRGDSAAYFCAVSGTGDGNTIYFGEGSWLTVV.

The chain uses TRBV18 and TRBJ1-1; no firm D call. The V end lost 0 bases, the J end lost 1 base, and 12 bases lay between the germline ends. The CDR3 sequence is 16 residues long. Germline assignment: CDR1 KGHSH and CDR2 LQKENI. CDR3 nucleotides: TGTGCCAGCTCACCACCTTCTAGGGCCACGAACACTGAAGCTTTCTTT. Protein sequence: CASSPPSRATNTEAFF.

With regard to this clone: An end of the junction does not agree with germline; a read error may underlie this. This rearrangement joins TRBV30 to TRBJ2-3; TRBD1 matches at 10 bases. The CDR3 runs 15 residues. Germline V gene sequence: CDR1 GTSNPN, CDR2 SVGIG (reference sequence). The CDR3 coding sequence is TGTGCCTGGAGTGAGGGACAGGGGAACACAGGTACGCAGTATTTT. Its protein is CAWSEGQGNTGTQYF.

The rearrangement uses TRBV9 and TRBJ1-2; 10 bases line up with TRBD1. CDR1 is SGDLS, CDR2 YYNGEE, per germline. With V trimmed by 3 bases and J by 5 bases, 7 bases remained unmatched. The CDR3 consists of 15 residues. CDR3 sequence reads: CASSEGTGVNYGYTF. CDR3 coding DNA: TGTGCCAGCAGCGAGGGGACAGGGGTGAATTATGGCTACACCTTC.

V usage is TRBV6-1 and J usage is TRBJ2-7; D is ambiguous. The V and J ends lost 5 bases and 3 bases respectively, with 8 bases between them. The CDR3 runs 12 residues. From germline, CDR1 is MNHNS and CDR2 SASEGT. The CDR3 DNA reads TGTGCCAGCAGTTTAGGCAGCTACGAGCAGTACTTC. Translated: CASSLGSYEQYF.

The rearrangement uses TRBV15 and TRBJ2-2; a possible D gene is TRBD2 (6 bases). The length of the CDR3 is 16 residues. Deletions cut 0 bases from V and 5 bases from J, with 13 bases between. Germline V gene lookup returns CDR1 LNHNV and CDR2 YYDKDF (reference sequence). The CDR3 DNA reads TGTGCCACCAGCAGAGAGATTGAGGCGGGGACCGGGGAGCTGTTTTTT. This translates into CATSREIEAGTGELFF. The full variable domain, completed using reference TRBV15 and TRBJ2-2, is DAMVIQNPRYQVTQFGKPVTLSCSQTLNHNVMYWYQQKSSQAPKLLFHYYDKDFNNEADTPDNFQSRRPNTSFCFLDIRSPGLGDTAMYLCATSREIEAGTGELFFGEGSRLTVL.

The genes are TRBV11-2 and TRBJ1-6; 9 nucleotides align to TRBD1. The CDR3 is made up of 14 amino acids. After removal of 7 bases from V and 6 bases from J, the junction contained 4 bases not matched to a gene. Germline CDR1 reads SGHAT; CDR2 reads FQNNGV. CDR3 loop: CASTQDRGNSPLHF. Written as DNA, the CDR3 is TGTGCCAGCACCCAGGACAGGGGTAATTCACCCCTCCACTTT.

This clone was counted between two and nine times. The V gene is TRBV25-1, the J gene TRBJ2-5; 8 positions match TRBD1. Germline CDR1 reads MGHDK; CDR2 reads SYGVNS. This CDR3 comprises 15 residues. V was pared by 3 bases and J by 3 bases, with 6 bases of the junction left unmatched. The CDR3 DNA reads TGTGCCAGCAGTGACCCAGGGACAGGAAAAGAGACCCAGTACTTC. Amino acids: CASSDPGTGKETQYF.

This clone was picked up a small number of times. The CDR3 coding sequence is TGTGCCAGCAGTTCCGCTGGCAGCACAGATACGCAGTATTTT. It is translated as CASSSAGSTDTQYF. The chain is built from TRBV6-1 and TRBJ2-3; D call uncertain. The CDR3 loop spans 14 amino acids. Germline V gene data show CDR1 as MNHNS and CDR2 as SASEGT. Trimming took 5 bases from V and 0 from J, leaving 9 bases between them.

This clone was recorded once. In nucleotides, the CDR3 is TGTGCCAGCAGTTTAGCGGCAGGGAGGTTGCAGCCCCAGCATTTT. Its protein is CASSLAAGRLQPQHF. The J gene is TRBJ1-5, the V gene TRBV28; maybe TRBD1 (5 bases). The CDR3 extends over 15 amino acids. V lost 2 bases and J lost 7, with 15 bases in between. Germline CDR1 and CDR2: MDHEN and SYDVKM.

V and J are TRBV5-1 and TRBJ1-2; 9 nucleotides align to TRBD1. The CDR3 extends over 14 amino acids. V gave up 4 bases and J gave up 4 bases; unmatched junction bases: 5. CDR1 and CDR2 (germline): SGHRS, YFSETQ. The CDR3: CASSQGQGGYGYTF. Written as DNA, the CDR3 is TGCGCCAGCAGCCAGGGACAGGGTGGCTATGGCTACACCTTC.

The chain combines TRBV25-1 with TRBJ2-3; D is perhaps TRBD1 or TRBD2 (6 bases each). With 6 bases removed from V and 6 bases from J, the gap between germline ends came to 19 bases. Looked up from germline, CDR1 is MGHDK and CDR2 is SYGVNS. This CDR3 has 15 residues. The CDR3 nucleotides read TGTGCCAGCAGCTCACGGCCCACAGGGAGGGATACGCAGTATTTT. Its protein is CASSSRPTGRDTQYF.

This rearrangement joins TRBV7-9 to TRBJ2-5, with D unresolved. V gave up 3 bases and J gave up 1 base, with 0 bases separating them. Per germline, CDR1 SEHNR and CDR2 FQNEAQ (reference sequence). This CDR3 region has 11 residues. CDR3 sequence reads: CASSFQETQYF. DNA of the CDR3: TGTGCCAGCAGCTTCCAAGAGACCCAGTACTTC.

This rearrangement joins TRBV5-3 to TRBJ2-1; possible D gene TRBD1, 6 bases. TRBV5-3 qualifies as an ORF whose function is uncertain. CDR3 size: 12 residues. Trimming left V 7 bases short and J 10 bases short, with 15 bases between. The CDR3 bases are TGTGCCAGACCCACGAACAGGGACGAGCAGTTCTTC. This translates into CARPTNRDEQFF.

This clone was seen only once. The J gene is TRBJ1-6, the V gene TRBV29-1; 9 bases agree with TRBD1. The CDR3 extends over 13 amino acids. Germline V gene lookup returns CDR1 SQVTM and CDR2 ANQGSEA. The V gene end was trimmed by 4 bases and the J gene end by 5 bases; junction bases not matched to a gene: 0. The CDR3 sequence is CSVGQGDNSPLHF. The CDR3 DNA follows: TGCAGCGTTGGACAGGGGGATAATTCACCCCTCCACTTT. The variable domain in full, completed from reference TRBV29-1 and TRBJ1-6, reads SAVISQKPSRDICQRGTSLTIQCQVDSQVTMMFWYRQQPGQSLTLIATANQGSEATYESGFVIDKFPISRPNLTFSTLTVSNMSPEDSSIYLCSVGQGDNSPLHFGNGTRLTVT.